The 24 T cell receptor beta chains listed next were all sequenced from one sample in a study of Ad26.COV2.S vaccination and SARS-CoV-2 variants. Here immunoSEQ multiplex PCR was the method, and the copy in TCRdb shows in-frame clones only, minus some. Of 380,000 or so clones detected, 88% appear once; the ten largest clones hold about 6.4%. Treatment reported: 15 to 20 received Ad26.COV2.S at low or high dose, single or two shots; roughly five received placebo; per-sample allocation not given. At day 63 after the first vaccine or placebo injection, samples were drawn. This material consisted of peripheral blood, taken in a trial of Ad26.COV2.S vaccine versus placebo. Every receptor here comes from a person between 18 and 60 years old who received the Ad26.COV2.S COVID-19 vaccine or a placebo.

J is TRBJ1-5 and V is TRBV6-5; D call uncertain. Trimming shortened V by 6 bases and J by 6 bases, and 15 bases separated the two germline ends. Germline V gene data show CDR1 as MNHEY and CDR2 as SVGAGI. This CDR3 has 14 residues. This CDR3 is CASSLPGLGQPQHF. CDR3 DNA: TGTGCCAGCAGCCTCCCCGGGCTCGGTCAGCCCCAGCATTTT.

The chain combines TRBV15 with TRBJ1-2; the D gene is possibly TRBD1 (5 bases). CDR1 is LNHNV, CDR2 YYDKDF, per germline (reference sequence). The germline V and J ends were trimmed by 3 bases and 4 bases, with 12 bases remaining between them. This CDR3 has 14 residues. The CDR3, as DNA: TGTGCCACCAGCAGGTCTGACAGAAGCTATGGCTACACCTTC. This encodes CATSRSDRSYGYTF. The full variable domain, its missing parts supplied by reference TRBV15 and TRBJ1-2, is DAMVIQNPRYQVTQFGKPVTLSCSQTLNHNVMYWYQQKSSQAPKLLFHYYDKDFNNEADTPDNFQSRRPNTSFCFLDIRSPGLGDTAMYLCATSRSDRSYGYTFGSGTRLTVV.

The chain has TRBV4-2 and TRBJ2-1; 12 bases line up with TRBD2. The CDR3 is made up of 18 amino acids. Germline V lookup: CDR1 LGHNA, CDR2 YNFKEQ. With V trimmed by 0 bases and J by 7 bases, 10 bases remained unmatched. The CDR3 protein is CASSQDETSGRFGNEQFF. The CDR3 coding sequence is TGTGCCAGCAGCCAAGATGAGACTAGCGGGAGATTTGGAAATGAGCAGTTCTTC.

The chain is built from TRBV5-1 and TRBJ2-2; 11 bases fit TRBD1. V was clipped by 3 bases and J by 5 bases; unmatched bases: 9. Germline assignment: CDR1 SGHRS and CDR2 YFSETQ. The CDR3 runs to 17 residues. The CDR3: CASSSTSGTGGTGELFF. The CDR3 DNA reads TGCGCCAGCAGCTCGACCTCCGGGACAGGGGGTACCGGGGAGCTGTTTTTT.

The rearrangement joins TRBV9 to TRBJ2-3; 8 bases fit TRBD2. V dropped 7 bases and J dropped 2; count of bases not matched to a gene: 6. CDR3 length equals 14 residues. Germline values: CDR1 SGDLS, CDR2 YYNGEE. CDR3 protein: CASAAGGHTDTQYF. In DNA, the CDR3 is TGTGCCAGCGCGGCGGGGGGTCACACAGATACGCAGTATTTT.

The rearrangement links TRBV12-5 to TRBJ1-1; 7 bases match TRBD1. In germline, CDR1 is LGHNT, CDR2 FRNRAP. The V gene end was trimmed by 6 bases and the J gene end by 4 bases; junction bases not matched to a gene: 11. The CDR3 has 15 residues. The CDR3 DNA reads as TGTGCTAGTGGCCGCTACACAGGGGTGGGCACTGAAGCTTTCTTT. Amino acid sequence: CASGRYTGVGTEAFF.

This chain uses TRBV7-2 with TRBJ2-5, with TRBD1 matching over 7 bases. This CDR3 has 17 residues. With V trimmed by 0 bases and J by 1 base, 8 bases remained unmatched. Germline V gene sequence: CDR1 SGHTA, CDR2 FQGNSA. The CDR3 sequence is CASSLAPGTASQETQYF. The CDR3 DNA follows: TGTGCCAGCAGCTTAGCCCCAGGGACAGCTAGCCAAGAGACCCAGTACTTC.

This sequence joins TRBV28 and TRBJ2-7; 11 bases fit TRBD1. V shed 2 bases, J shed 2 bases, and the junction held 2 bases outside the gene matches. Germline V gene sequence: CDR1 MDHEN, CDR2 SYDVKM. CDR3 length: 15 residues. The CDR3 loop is CASSLGTGGTYEQYF. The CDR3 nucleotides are TGTGCCAGCAGTTTAGGGACAGGGGGGACCTACGAGCAGTACTTC.

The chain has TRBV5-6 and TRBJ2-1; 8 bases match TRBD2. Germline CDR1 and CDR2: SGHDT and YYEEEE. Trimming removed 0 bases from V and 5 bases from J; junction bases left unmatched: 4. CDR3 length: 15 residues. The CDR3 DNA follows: TGTGCCAGCAGCTTGGAGCTAGCGGGTAACAATGAGCAGTTCTTC. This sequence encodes CASSLELAGNNEQFF.

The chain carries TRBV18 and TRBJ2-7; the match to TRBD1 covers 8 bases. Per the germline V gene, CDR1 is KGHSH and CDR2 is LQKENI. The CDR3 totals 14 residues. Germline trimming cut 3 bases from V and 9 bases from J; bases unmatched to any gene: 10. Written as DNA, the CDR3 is TGTGCCAGCTCACCCGGGACAGGATACAAAGGGCAGTACTTC. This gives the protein CASSPGTGYKGQYF.

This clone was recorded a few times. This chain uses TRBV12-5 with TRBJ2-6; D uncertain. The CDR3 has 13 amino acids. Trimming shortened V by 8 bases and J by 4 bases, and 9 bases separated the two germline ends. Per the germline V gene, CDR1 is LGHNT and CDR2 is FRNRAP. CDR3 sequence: CASYNSGANVLTF. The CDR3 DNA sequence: TGTGCTAGTTATAATTCCGGGGCCAACGTCCTGACTTTC.

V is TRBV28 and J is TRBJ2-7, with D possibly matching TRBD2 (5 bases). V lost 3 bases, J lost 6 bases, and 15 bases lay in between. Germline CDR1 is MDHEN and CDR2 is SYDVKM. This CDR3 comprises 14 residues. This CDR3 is CASSFVSGSGEQYF. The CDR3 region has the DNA TGTGCCAGCAGTTTCGTGAGTGGGAGTGGCGAGCAGTACTTC.

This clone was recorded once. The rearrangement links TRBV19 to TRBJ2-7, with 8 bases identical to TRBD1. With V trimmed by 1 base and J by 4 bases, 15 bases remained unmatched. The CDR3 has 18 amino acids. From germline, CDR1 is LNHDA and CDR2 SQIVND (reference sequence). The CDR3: CASSIASPSGTGAYEQYF. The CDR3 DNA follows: TGTGCCAGTAGTATAGCCTCTCCCTCCGGGACAGGAGCTTACGAGCAGTACTTC.

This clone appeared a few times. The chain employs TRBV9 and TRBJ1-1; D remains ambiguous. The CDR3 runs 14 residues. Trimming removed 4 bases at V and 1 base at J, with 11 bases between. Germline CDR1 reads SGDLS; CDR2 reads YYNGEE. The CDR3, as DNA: TGTGCCAGCAGCATGCGGGAGGGGAACACTGAAGCTTTCTTT. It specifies CASSMREGNTEAFF.

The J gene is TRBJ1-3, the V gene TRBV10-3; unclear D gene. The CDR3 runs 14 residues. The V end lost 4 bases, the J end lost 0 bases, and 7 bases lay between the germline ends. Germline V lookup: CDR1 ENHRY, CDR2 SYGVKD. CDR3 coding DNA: TGTGCCATCAGTGGGGGAAACTCTGGAAACACCATATATTTT. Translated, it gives CAISGGNSGNTIYF.

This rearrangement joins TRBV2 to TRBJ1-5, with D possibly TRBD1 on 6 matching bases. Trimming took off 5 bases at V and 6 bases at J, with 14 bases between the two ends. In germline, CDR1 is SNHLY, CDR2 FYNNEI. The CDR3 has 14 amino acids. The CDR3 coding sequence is TGTGCCAGCAGTCCGACAGGCGCAGGTCAGCCCCAGCATTTT. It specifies CASSPTGAGQPQHF.

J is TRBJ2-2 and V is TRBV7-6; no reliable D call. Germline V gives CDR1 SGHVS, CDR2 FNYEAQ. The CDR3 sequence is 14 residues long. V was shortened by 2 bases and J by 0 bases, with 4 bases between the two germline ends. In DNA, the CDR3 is TGTGCCAGCAGCTTAAACTCGAACACCGGGGAGCTGTTTTTT. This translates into CASSLNSNTGELFF.

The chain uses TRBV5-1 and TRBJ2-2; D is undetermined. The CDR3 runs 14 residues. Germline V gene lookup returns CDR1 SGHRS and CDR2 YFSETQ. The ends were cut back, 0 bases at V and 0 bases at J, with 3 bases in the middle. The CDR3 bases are TGCGCCAGCAGCTTGGGACCGAACACCGGGGAGCTGTTTTTT. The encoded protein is CASSLGPNTGELFF.

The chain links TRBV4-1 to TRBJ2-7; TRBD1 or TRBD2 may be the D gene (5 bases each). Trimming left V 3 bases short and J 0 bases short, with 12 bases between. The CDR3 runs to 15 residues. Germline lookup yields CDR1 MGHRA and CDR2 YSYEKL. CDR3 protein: CASSHGTGSSYEQYF. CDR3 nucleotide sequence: TGCGCCAGCAGCCATGGGACGGGAAGCTCCTACGAGCAGTACTTC.

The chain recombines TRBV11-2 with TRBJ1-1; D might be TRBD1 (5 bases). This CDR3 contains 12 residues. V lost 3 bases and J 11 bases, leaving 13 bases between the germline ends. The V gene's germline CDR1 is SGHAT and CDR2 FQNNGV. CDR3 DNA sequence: TGTGCCAGCAGCTTTAATAGGGACGAGGCTTTCTTT. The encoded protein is CASSFNRDEAFF.

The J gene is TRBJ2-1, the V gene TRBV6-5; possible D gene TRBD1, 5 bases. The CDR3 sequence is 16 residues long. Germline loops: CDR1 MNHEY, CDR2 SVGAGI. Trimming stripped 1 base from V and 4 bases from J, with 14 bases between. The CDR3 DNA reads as TGTGCCAGCAGTTACTTCCTCCAGGGAAAATACAATGAGCAGTTCTTC. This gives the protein CASSYFLQGKYNEQFF.

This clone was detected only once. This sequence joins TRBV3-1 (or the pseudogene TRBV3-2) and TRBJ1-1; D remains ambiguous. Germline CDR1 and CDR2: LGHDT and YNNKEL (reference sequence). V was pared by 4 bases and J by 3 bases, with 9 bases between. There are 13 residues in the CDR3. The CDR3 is CASSPHQDTEAFF. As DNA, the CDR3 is TGTGCCAGCAGCCCACACCAGGACACTGAAGCTTTCTTT.

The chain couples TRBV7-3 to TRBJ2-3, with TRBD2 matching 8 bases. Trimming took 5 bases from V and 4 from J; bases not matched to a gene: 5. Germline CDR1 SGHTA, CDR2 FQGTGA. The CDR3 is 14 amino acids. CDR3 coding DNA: TGTGCCAGCAGCCGGACTAGCCCCCCAGATACGCAGTATTTT. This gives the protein CASSRTSPPDTQYF.

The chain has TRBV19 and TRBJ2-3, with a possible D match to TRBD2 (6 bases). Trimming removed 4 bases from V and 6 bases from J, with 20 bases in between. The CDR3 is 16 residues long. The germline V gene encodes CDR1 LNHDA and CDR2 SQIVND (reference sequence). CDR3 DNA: TGTGCCAGTAGTAGTTCGACCCTCCGAGGGAGGGATACGCAGTATTTT. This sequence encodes CASSSSTLRGRDTQYF.